The rows below give T cell receptor beta chains drawn from one sample of a study of CD8 T cells in ankylosing spondylitis. TCRdb reanalysed the 5' RACE reads using MiXCR and keeps one entry per CDR3 protein. Of hundreds of thousands of distinct CDR3 sequences listed, 7.5% to 9% were seen once; the top ten hold 6.5% to 7%. Source material: blood, either unsorted or a sorted T cell fraction (not recorded which). The receptor source for this set is a male donor with ankylosing spondylitis or in good health (not recorded which). Each CDR3 is given without its conserved first and last residue. Fields, in order: V gene, J gene, CDR3 protein.

v_gene: TRBV3-1
j_gene: TRBJ2-3
CDR3aa: ASSQDLANTQY

v_gene: TRBV4-2
j_gene: TRBJ1-2
CDR3aa: ASSQDRGGYT

v_gene: TRBV11-1
j_gene: TRBJ2-2
CDR3aa: ASSHRRGGATNTGELF

v_gene: TRBV7-9
j_gene: TRBJ2-3
CDR3aa: ASSLRQGAADTQY

v_gene: TRBV12-3/TRBV12-4
j_gene: TRBJ1-5
CDR3aa: ASSRTGFNQPQH

v_gene: TRBV3-1
j_gene: TRBJ2-4
CDR3aa: ASSSSGLERNIQY

v_gene: TRBV24-1
j_gene: TRBJ2-5
CDR3aa: ATSDPPGQGTETQY

v_gene: TRBV18
j_gene: TRBJ2-1
CDR3aa: ASSQSPGLAGVNEQF

v_gene: TRBV9
j_gene: TRBJ2-3
CDR3aa: ASSLGWGSTDTQY

v_gene: TRBV12-3/TRBV12-4
j_gene: TRBJ1-2
CDR3aa: ASSLTGREDIGVYGYT

v_gene: TRBV9
j_gene: TRBJ1-4
CDR3aa: ASSVAGLNEKLF

v_gene: TRBV29-1
j_gene: TRBJ1-1
CDR3aa: SVCGRANTEAF

v_gene: TRBV3-1
j_gene: TRBJ1-6
CDR3aa: ASSQGGGNSPLH

v_gene: TRBV7-2
j_gene: TRBJ2-5
CDR3aa: ASSLARAGGKETQY

v_gene: TRBV11-3
j_gene: TRBJ2-2
CDR3aa: AIKGDKNTGELF

v_gene: TRBV7-9
j_gene: TRBJ2-1
CDR3aa: ASSHRENEQF

v_gene: TRBV6-5
j_gene: TRBJ2-4
CDR3aa: AVMGVNIQY

v_gene: TRBV6-1
j_gene: TRBJ1-4
CDR3aa: ASSPRTGDSEKLF

v_gene: TRBV20-1
j_gene: TRBJ1-4
CDR3aa: SASPGGEKLF

v_gene: TRBV6-1
j_gene: TRBJ2-1
CDR3aa: ASSRDSSSSYNEQF

v_gene: TRBV11-2
j_gene: TRBJ2-3
CDR3aa: ASGKGGAVDTQY

v_gene: TRBV9
j_gene: TRBJ2-1
CDR3aa: ASSSPPGTSFYNEQF

v_gene: TRBV5-1
j_gene: TRBJ2-1
CDR3aa: ASSIDPSSYNEQF

v_gene: TRBV20-1
j_gene: TRBJ2-7
CDR3aa: SAKRTSDYEQY

v_gene: TRBV20-1
j_gene: TRBJ1-1
CDR3aa: SAPTPTTEAF

v_gene: TRBV5-5
j_gene: TRBJ1-1
CDR3aa: ASSSRQGPTEAF

v_gene: TRBV20-1
j_gene: TRBJ2-1
CDR3aa: SASREASMVDEQF

v_gene: TRBV4-3
j_gene: TRBJ2-5
CDR3aa: ASSQDHRYGETQY

v_gene: TRBV20-1
j_gene: TRBJ2-7
CDR3aa: SASWEAGSPYEQY

v_gene: TRBV20-1
j_gene: TRBJ1-2
CDR3aa: SPYFRGANYGYT

v_gene: TRBV7-2
j_gene: TRBJ1-1
CDR3aa: ASSLGILDTEAF

v_gene: TRBV30
j_gene: TRBJ2-7
CDR3aa: AWSVSGEQY

v_gene: TRBV6-5
j_gene: TRBJ2-1
CDR3aa: ASSYNGVAGGLDEQF

v_gene: TRBV5-1
j_gene: TRBJ1-1
CDR3aa: ASRPGGGGTEAF

v_gene: TRBV5-1
j_gene: TRBJ2-3
CDR3aa: ASSVGPTDTQY

v_gene: TRBV27
j_gene: TRBJ2-7
CDR3aa: ASSFRRNLAGLTYEQY